A selection of T cell receptor beta chains follows, all from one sample in a study of blood T cell repertoires in COVID-19. Method: immunoSEQ multiplex PCR; TCRdb's copy keeps in-frame clones and lacks some. The sample records 95,000 to 150,000 clones, around 80% being singletons. Sequencing was carried out using peripheral blood. These receptors all come from a man aged 55 to 70 with active or convalescent COVID-19. The CDR3 runs from the conserved cysteine through the conserved F or W. D genes are given only for firm matches. For some rows the clone size is stated as once, few or many, or as a class when expanded; others skip it.

v_gene	d_gene	j_gene	abundance	CDR3aa	CDR3nt
TRBV4-3	NA	TRBJ1-6	NA	CASSQGIGRNSPLHF	TGCGCCAGCAGCCAAGGTATAGGGAGAAATTCACCCCTCCACTTT
TRBV4-2	TRBD2	TRBJ2-2	NA	CASSGTSGFNTGELFF	TGTGCCAGCTCTGGGACTAGCGGATTCAACACCGGGGAGCTGTTTTTT
TRBV6-1	TRBD2	TRBJ2-1	once	CASSVVAGLSYNEQFF	TGTGCCAGCAGTGTGGTAGCGGGTCTTTCCTACAATGAGCAGTTCTTC
TRBV2	TRBD2	TRBJ2-7	few	CASRLKREGAKEQYF	TGTGCCAGCAGGTTAAAGCGGGAGGGAGCTAAAGAGCAGTACTTC
TRBV6-5	NA	TRBJ2-1	NA	CASSTEYNEQFF	TGTGCCAGCAGTACAGAGTACAATGAGCAGTTCTTC
TRBV6-5	NA	TRBJ2-2	NA	CASSNRVAGELFF	TGTGCCAGCAGCAACAGGGTGGCCGGGGAGCTGTTTTTT
TRBV28	TRBD1	TRBJ2-2	NA	CASSLNRGRSGELFF	TGTGCCAGCAGTTTAAACAGGGGGCGATCCGGGGAGCTGTTTTTT
TRBV7-2	NA	TRBJ2-1	NA	CASSGGAESYNEQFF	TGTGCCAGCAGTGGAGGGGCTGAGTCCTACAATGAGCAGTTCTTC
TRBV29-1	TRBD1	TRBJ1-1	NA	CSVVPGQGGAFF	TGCAGCGTTGTGCCCGGACAGGGGGGAGCTTTCTTT
TRBV9	NA	TRBJ2-2	once	CASSPRELGDYTGELFF	TGTGCCAGCAGCCCCAGAGAATTGGGGGACTACACCGGGGAGCTGTTTTTT